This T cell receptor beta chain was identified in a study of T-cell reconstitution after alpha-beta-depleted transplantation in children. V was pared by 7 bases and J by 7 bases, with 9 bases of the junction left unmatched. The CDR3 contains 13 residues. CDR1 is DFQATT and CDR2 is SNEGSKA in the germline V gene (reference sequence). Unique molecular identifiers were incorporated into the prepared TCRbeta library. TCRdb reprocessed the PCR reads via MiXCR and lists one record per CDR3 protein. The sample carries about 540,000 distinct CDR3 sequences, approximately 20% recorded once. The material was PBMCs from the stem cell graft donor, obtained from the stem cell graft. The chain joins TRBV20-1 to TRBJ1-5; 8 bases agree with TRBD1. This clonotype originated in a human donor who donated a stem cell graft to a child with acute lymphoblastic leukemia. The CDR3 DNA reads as TGCAGTGTTACGACAGGGGACCAGCAGCCCCAGCATTTT. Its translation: CSVTTGDQQPQHF.